The rows below give T cell receptor beta chains drawn from one sample of a study of T cell repertoires in cytomegalovirus infection. TCRdb re-analysed the reads in MiXCR, keeping a single row per CDR3 protein. The table lists some 230,000 distinct CDR3 sequences, over 20% of them singletons. Sequencing was done on a sample of CD8+ T cells from PBMCs. Every receptor here comes from a human donor in good health (CMV status not recorded). Some clones in this sample may be carry-over from other donors' samples. CDR3s include the opening cysteine and the closing phenylalanine or tryptophan. The order of the fields is CDR3 DNA, CDR3 protein, J gene, D gene, V gene, clone size. D genes are given only for firm matches. Rows may omit the clone size; those that give it use once, few, many or a size class.

DNA: TGCGCCAGCAGCTTATCGGGACAGGGCTCCACAGATACGCAGTATTTT; CDR3: CASSLSGQGSTDTQYF; J: TRBJ2-3; D: TRBD1; V: TRBV4-1; size: few
DNA: TGTGCCACCAGCCCTTGGGGGGAGGGGAGGAACAATGAGCAGTTCTTC; CDR3: CATSPWGEGRNNEQFF; J: TRBJ2-1; D: TRBD2; V: TRBV15; size: NA
DNA: TGCGCCAGCAGCCAAGATTGGGAGACGCAAGAGACCCAGTACTTC; CDR3: CASSQDWETQETQYF; J: TRBJ2-5; D: NA; V: TRBV4-1; size: many
DNA: TGTGCCAGCAGCCCCCTTTTCTCTTCTGCTGAAGCTTTCTTT; CDR3: CASSPLFSSAEAFF; J: TRBJ1-1; D: NA; V: TRBV7-9; size: few
DNA: TGTGCCAGCAGCTTAGAAGGGCCGCTCGACACTGAAGCTTTCTTT; CDR3: CASSLEGPLDTEAFF; J: TRBJ1-1; D: NA; V: TRBV7-9; size: NA
DNA: TGTGCCAGCAGTGAAGTTCAGCTAGCGGGTAATGAGCAGTTCTTC; CDR3: CASSEVQLAGNEQFF; J: TRBJ2-1; D: TRBD2; V: TRBV2; size: NA
DNA: TGTGCCATCAGTACGGACCGGGGGGAGACGCAGTATTTT; CDR3: CAISTDRGETQYF; J: TRBJ2-3; D: TRBD2; V: TRBV10-3; size: NA
DNA: TGCAGTGCCAGGTCGGAGCGGGGGGGATACGAGCAGTACTTC; CDR3: CSARSERGGYEQYF; J: TRBJ2-7; D: TRBD2; V: TRBV20-1; size: NA
DNA: TGTGCCAGCAGGTTTACAGGGTTGTCTGGAAACACCATATATTTT; CDR3: CASRFTGLSGNTIYF; J: TRBJ1-3; D: NA; V: TRBV28; size: NA
DNA: TGTGCCAGCAGCCCGAGGACAGGGTCGAGTTCGGACGAGCAGTACTTC; CDR3: CASSPRTGSSSDEQYF; J: TRBJ2-7; D: TRBD1; V: TRBV3-1; size: NA
DNA: TGTGCCAGCAGTGAATACAATGAGCAGTTCTTC; CDR3: CASSEYNEQFF; J: TRBJ2-1; D: NA; V: TRBV27; size: many
DNA: TGTGCCAGCACTCTCCTGGGGTCGGACATTCAAGAGACCCAGTACTTC; CDR3: CASTLLGSDIQETQYF; J: TRBJ2-5; D: NA; V: TRBV7-9; size: many
DNA: TGCAGTGCCAACGACAGGGGTCTCTCCTACGAGCAGTACTTC; CDR3: CSANDRGLSYEQYF; J: TRBJ2-7; D: TRBD1; V: TRBV20-1; size: NA
DNA: TGTGCCAGTAGTATGCCAGCGAACACTGAAGCTTTCTTT; CDR3: CASSMPANTEAFF; J: TRBJ1-1; D: NA; V: TRBV19; size: NA
DNA: TGCAGCGACGGCAGCACCAATGGCTACACCTTC; CDR3: CSDGSTNGYTF; J: TRBJ1-2; D: NA; V: TRBV29-1; size: NA